This T cell receptor (beta chain) was sequenced in a study of blood T cell repertoires in COVID-19. Study in general: PBMCs, B-cell-depleted T cells, or T cells were the source of the cDNA or gDNA that made up the material.

Data came from immunoSEQ multiplex PCR; TCRdb stores just in-frame clones and leaves some out. Of a few hundred thousand clones in the sample, 75% to 90% are singletons; the top ten hold 9.5% to 15%. This CDR3 comprises 13 residues. Trimming left V 3 bases short and J 1 base short, with 7 bases between. From germline, CDR1 is SGDLS and CDR2 YYNGEE. This receptor was identified in a woman between 55 and 75 years old with acute or convalescent COVID-19. Sequencing used peripheral blood. The chain has TRBV9 and TRBJ1-1, with D possibly TRBD1 on 5 matching bases. CDR3 nucleotides: TGTGCCAGCAGCGACGGGGGGAACACTGAAGCTTTCTTT. Its protein product is CASSDGGNTEAFF.